This T cell receptor (beta chain) was sequenced for a study of CD8+ T cells in alopecia areata. Study details: Treated patients were dosed with oral tofacitinib, taking 5 to 10 mg twice daily. A 6-month period off drug followed tofacitinib, which lasted 6 to 18 months. General observations from the study: Elevated clonality characterized lesional scalp relative to normal scalp, particularly in alopecia totalis/universalis.

Peripheral blood, together with lesional scalp punch biopsies, was collected from alopecia areata patients. Comments on this clone: The antigen is not known.

The CDR3 contains 12 residues. Per germline, CDR1 MNHEY and CDR2 SMNVEV (reference sequence). Deletions cut 3 bases from V and 6 bases from J, with 8 bases between. cDNA reverse transcribed from extracted RNA served as the sequencing template. Sequencing was performed with immunoSEQ multiplex PCR; in TCRdb, only in-frame clones are kept and a portion is missing. This repertoire shows tens of thousands of clones, approximately 64% found once; its top ten account for around a sixth. This rearrangement joins TRBV27 to TRBJ1-1; D gene ambiguous. The source of this sequence is a human donor with alopecia areata. This sample comprised CD8+ T cells sorted from blood, obtained at week 0. CDR3: CASSLEGSEAFF. CDR3 nucleotide sequence: TGTGCCAGCAGTTTGGAGGGATCTGAAGCTTTCTTT.